This T cell receptor beta chain comes out of a study of CD8 T cells in ankylosing spondylitis (dated by TCRdb to about 2017). About the study as a whole: To find TCR variants linked to disease, the study profiled T cell receptor beta repertoires in ankylosing spondylitis patients and healthy donors. Peripheral blood was sampled, and synovial fluid was additionally collected from ankylosing spondylitis patients. In total, the full study cohort was made up of 85 to 140 healthy donors and approximately 27 ankylosing spondylitis patients.

This clonotype has ten or more counts. This clone's antigen is unknown. One base away there is no much larger clone; base qualities are not given. Study-wide findings and limitations: Some motif variants were previously reported in synovial fluid and blood of reactive arthritis patients, suggesting common disease-initiation mechanisms. According to the report, matched synovial fluid samples from ankylosing spondylitis patients were significantly enriched for the disease-linked clones. In peripheral blood, the disease-linked clones were found at relatively low frequencies and had a CD8+ phenotype. A TCR beta motif of several highly homologous amino acid variants appeared characteristic of blood from ankylosing spondylitis patients.

TCRdb lists the instrument as Illumina HiSeq 2500. Quantitative 5'-RACE with molecular barcodes was the method used to prepare the TCR beta libraries. From the authors' description of their analysis: A new computational method, built on a probabilistic model of VDJ rearrangement, was used to identify disease-linked TCR variants. In-frame beta chains were kept once TCRdb had trimmed the public reads at Q25 with fastp and called clones with MiXCR. Duplicate CDR3 protein sequences are folded into a single record with the most common DNA and genes. TCRdb assigned the V and J calls; the authors' analysis was not used. For this sample there are a few hundred thousand distinct CDR3 sequences; approximately 8.2% appear just once. Of the sample, approximately 15% falls within the top ten clones. This TCR was sampled from a male donor with ankylosing spondylitis. The sample consisted of blood, either unsorted or a sorted T cell fraction (not recorded which).

The CDR3 protein sequence reads: CSGGTVNTGELFF. The DNA sequence is given as TGCAGCGGCGGGACAGTGAACACCGGGGAGCTGTTTTTT. The chain is made from TRBV29-1 and TRBJ2-2; TRBD1 is a possible D gene, resting on 7 matching bases. CDR1 and CDR2 were assigned from the germline V gene as SQVTM and ANQGSEA. V and J are truncated by 7 bases and 1 base respectively, leaving an intervening sequence of 10 bases. The CDR3 measures 13 amino acids from cysteine to phenylalanine. The only DNA kept is the CDR3, 39 bases in frame from the first base.